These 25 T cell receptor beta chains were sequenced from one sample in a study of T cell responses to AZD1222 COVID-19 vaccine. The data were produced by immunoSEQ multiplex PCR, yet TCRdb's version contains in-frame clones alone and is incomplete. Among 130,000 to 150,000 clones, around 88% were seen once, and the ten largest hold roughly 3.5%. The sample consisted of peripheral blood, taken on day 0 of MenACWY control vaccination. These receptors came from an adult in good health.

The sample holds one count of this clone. In DNA form, the CDR3 reads TGTGCCAGCAGTGAATATAAACGGGGGACAAAGACCGGGGAGCTGTTTTTT. This sequence encodes CASSEYKRGTKTGELFF. The gene calls are TRBV25-1 and TRBJ2-2; D may be TRBD1 or TRBD2 (6 bases each). Trimming stripped 0 bases from V and 5 bases from J, with 16 bases between. The V gene's germline CDR1 is MGHDK and CDR2 SYGVNS. There are 17 residues in the CDR3. Complete variable domain (other parts from reference TRBV25-1 and TRBJ2-2): EADIYQTPRYLVIGTGKKITLECSQTMGHDKMYWYQQDPGMELHLIHYSYGVNSTEKGDLSSESTVSRIRTEHFPLTLESARPSHTSQYLCASSEYKRGTKTGELFFGEGSRLTVL.

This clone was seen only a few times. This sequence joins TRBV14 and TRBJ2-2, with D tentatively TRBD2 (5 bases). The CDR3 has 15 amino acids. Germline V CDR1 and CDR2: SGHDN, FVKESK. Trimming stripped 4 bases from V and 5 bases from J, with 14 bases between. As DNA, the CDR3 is TGTGCCAGCAGCCCACTGGGGTGGAGGACCGGGGAGCTGTTTTTT. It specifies CASSPLGWRTGELFF.

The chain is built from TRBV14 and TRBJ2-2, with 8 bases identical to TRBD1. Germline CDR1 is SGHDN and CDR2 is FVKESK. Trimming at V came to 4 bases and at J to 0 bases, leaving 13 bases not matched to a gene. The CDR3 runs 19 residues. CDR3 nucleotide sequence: TGTGCCAGCAGCCTAAGATTCTCCGGACAGGGTGCGAACACCGGGGAGCTGTTTTTT. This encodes CASSLRFSGQGANTGELFF.

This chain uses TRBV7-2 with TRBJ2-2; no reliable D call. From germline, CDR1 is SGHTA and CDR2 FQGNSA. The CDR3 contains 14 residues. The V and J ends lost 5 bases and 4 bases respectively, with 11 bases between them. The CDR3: CASSPGSITGELFF. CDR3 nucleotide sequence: TGTGCCAGCAGCCCCGGGTCAATCACCGGGGAGCTGTTTTTT.

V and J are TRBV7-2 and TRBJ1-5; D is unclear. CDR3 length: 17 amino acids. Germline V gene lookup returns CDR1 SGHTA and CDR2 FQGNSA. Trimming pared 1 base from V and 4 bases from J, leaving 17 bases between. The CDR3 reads CASSLDGGWAENQPQHF. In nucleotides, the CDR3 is TGTGCCAGCAGCTTAGATGGCGGGTGGGCAGAGAATCAGCCCCAGCATTTT.

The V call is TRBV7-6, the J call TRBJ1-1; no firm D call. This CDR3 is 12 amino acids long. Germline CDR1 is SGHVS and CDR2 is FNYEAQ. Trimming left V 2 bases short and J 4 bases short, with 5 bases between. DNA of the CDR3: TGTGCCAGCAGCTTAATCCCCACTGAAGCTTTCTTT. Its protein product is CASSLIPTEAFF.

This CDR3 reads CASRAGGAGSYEQYF. In nucleotides, the CDR3 is TGTGCCAGTAGAGCTGGGGGAGCGGGCTCCTACGAGCAGTACTTC. The rearrangement joins TRBV6-5 to TRBJ2-7; a weak D match, TRBD2 (6 bases). V shed 9 bases and J shed 0 bases, with 18 bases lying between them. The CDR3 has 15 amino acids. Germline CDR1 MNHEY, CDR2 SVGAGI.

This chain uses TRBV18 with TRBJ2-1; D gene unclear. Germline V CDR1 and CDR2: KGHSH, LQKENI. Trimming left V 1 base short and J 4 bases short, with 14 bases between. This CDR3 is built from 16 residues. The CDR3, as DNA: TGTGCCAGCTCACCACTCCTTCTGGCGGTATACAATGAGCAGTTCTTC. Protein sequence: CASSPLLLAVYNEQFF.

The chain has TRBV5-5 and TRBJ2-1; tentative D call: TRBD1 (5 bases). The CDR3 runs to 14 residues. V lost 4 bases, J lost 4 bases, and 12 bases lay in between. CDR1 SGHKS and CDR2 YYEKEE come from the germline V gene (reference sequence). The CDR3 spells CASSLRTPYNEQFF. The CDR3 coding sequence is TGTGCCAGCAGCCTACGGACACCTTACAATGAGCAGTTCTTC.

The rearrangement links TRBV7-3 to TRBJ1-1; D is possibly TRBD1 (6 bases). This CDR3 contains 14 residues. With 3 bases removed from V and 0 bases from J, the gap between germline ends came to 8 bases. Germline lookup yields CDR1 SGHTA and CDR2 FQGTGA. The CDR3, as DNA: TGTGCCAGCAGCTTGACAGGTATGAACACTGAAGCTTTCTTT. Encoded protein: CASSLTGMNTEAFF.

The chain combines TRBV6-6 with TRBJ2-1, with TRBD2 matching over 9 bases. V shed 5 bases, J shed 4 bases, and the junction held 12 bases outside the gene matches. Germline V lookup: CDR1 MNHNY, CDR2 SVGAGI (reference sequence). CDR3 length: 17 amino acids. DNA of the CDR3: TGTGCCAGCAGTCGACACGGTACTAGCGGGCAGTACAATGAGCAGTTCTTC. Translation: CASSRHGTSGQYNEQFF.

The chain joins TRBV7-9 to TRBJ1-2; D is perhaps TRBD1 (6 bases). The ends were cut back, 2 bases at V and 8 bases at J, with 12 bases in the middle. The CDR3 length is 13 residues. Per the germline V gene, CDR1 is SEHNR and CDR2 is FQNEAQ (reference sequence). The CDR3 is CASSLKQGQGYTF. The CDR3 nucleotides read TGTGCCAGCAGCTTAAAACAGGGTCAAGGCTACACCTTC.

DNA of the CDR3: TGCGCCAGCAGCCAACCCGACAGGGGGTCTAATGAAAAACTGTTTTTT. Its protein product is CASSQPDRGSNEKLFF. The chain couples TRBV4-1 to TRBJ1-4; 9 bases align to TRBD1. Trimming took 2 bases from V and 3 from J; bases not matched to a gene: 4. The germline V gene encodes CDR1 MGHRA and CDR2 YSYEKL. The CDR3 sequence is 16 residues long.

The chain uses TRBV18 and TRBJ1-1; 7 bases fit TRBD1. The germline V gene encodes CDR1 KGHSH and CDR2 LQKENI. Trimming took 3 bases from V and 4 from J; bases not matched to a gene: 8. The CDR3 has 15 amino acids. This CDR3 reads CASSPLGQPGTEAFF. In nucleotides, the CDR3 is TGTGCCAGCTCACCCCTGGGACAGCCTGGCACTGAAGCTTTCTTT.

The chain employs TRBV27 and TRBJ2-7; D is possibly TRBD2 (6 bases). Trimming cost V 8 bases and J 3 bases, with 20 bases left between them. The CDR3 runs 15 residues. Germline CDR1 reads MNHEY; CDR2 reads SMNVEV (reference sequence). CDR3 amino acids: CASHRRGTSHYEQYF. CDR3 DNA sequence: TGTGCCAGCCACAGACGCGGGACCTCTCACTACGAGCAGTACTTC.

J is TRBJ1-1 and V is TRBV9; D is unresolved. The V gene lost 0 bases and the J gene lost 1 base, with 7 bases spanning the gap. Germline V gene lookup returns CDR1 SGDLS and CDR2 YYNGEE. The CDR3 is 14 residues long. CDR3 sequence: CASSVGPRNTEAFF. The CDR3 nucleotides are TGTGCCAGCAGCGTAGGTCCCAGGAACACTGAAGCTTTCTTT.

CDR3 in amino acids: CASSDGLAGLDEQFF. CDR3 DNA: TGTGCCAGCAGCGATGGACTAGCGGGGTTGGATGAGCAGTTCTTC. The V call is TRBV7-9, the J call TRBJ2-1, with TRBD2 matching over 12 bases. The CDR3 loop spans 15 amino acids. V lost 5 bases and J lost 8; bases outside the gene matches: 7. CDR1 and CDR2 from the germline V gene are SEHNR and FQNEAQ (reference sequence).

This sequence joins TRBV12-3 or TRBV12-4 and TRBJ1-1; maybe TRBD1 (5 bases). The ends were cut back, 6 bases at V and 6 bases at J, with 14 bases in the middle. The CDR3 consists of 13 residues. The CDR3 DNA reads TGTGCCAGCAGGGGGCAGGCCAGGGCTGAAGCTTTCTTT. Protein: CASRGQARAEAFF.

The CDR3 protein is CASSFFPHLNYGYTF. The CDR3 coding sequence is TGTGCCAGCAGTTTTTTCCCCCACTTGAACTATGGCTACACCTTC. V is TRBV27 and J is TRBJ1-2, with D hard to call. Germline assignment: CDR1 MNHEY and CDR2 SMNVEV (reference sequence). The CDR3 spans 15 residues. Between the trimmed V and J ends, which lost 3 bases and 2 bases, there was a span of 13 bases.

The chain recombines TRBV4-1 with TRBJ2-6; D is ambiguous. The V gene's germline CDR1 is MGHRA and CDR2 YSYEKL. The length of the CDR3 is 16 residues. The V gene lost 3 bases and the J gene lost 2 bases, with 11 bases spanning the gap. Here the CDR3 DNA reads TGCGCCAGCAGCCAGACGGCGCAACCTGGGGCCAACGTCCTGACTTTC. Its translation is CASSQTAQPGANVLTF.

The CDR3 reads CASSQLGRGYTF. DNA for the CDR3: TGTGCCAGCAGCCAACTAGGGAGAGGCTACACCTTC. This sequence joins TRBV3-1 (or the pseudogene TRBV3-2) and TRBJ1-2; no firm D call. This CDR3 contains 12 residues. V was pared by 2 bases and J by 8 bases, with 9 bases between. CDR1 is LGHDT and CDR2 is YNNKEL in the germline V gene (reference sequence).

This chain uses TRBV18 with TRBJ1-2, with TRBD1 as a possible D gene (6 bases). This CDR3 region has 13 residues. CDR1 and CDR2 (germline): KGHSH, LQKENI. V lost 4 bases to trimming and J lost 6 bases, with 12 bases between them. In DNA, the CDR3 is TGTGCCAGCTCACTGATCTCAGGGGATGGCTACACCTTC. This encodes CASSLISGDGYTF.

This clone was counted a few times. CDR3 amino acids: CASSINRLLNTEAFF. The CDR3 DNA is TGCGCCAGCAGCATAAACAGGCTTCTGAACACTGAAGCTTTCTTT. The chain links TRBV4-3 to TRBJ1-1, with a possible D match to TRBD1 (5 bases). Trimming took 5 bases from V and 0 from J, leaving 13 bases between them. The CDR3 loop spans 15 amino acids. Per the germline V gene, CDR1 is LGHNA and CDR2 is YSLEER.

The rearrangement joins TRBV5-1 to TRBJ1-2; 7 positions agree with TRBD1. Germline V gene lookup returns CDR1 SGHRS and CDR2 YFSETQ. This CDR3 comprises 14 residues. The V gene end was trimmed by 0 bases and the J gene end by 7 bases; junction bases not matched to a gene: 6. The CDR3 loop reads CASSLGTGVPGYTF. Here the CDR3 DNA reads TGCGCCAGCAGCTTGGGGACAGGCGTACCTGGCTACACCTTC.

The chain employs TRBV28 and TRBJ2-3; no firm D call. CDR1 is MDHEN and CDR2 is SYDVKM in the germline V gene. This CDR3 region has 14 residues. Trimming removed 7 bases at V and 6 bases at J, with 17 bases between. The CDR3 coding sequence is TGTGCCAGCAATCCTCGGACCAGCAGGGATACGCAGTATTTT. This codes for CASNPRTSRDTQYF.